This T cell receptor (beta chain) was sequenced for a study of T cells in women clearing cervical HPV infection. From germline, CDR1 is SEHNR and CDR2 FQNEAQ (reference sequence). CDR3 length equals 12 residues. Profiled with immunoSEQ multiplex PCR; TCRdb holds only in-frame clones, not every one. The sample data list about 35,000 clones. General study results and limits: TRBV6-7 relative abundance averaged approximately 0.1% in cases and 0.15% to 0.2% in controls. CIN3+ cases had significantly higher TCR repertoire richness than controls, but evenness did not differ.

A word on this clone: What it recognizes is unknown. The read terminates 3 residues ahead of where the CDR3 ends, so the germline J gene completes it.

The genes are TRBV7-9 and TRBJ1-6; D uncertain. The sequence was obtained from a woman aged 18 to 75 with a cervical HPV16 infection that either progressed to CIN3+ or cleared (not recorded which). The sequenced sample consisted of blood buffy coat. CDR3: CASTYNPFTLHF. Incomplete CDR3 DNA: TGTGCCAGCACGTACAACCCCTTCACC.